Listed here are 8 T cell receptor beta chains from one sample, sequenced in a study of T cell repertoires in aging, cancer and after chemotherapy. TCR beta rearrangements were amplified from peripheral blood genomic DNA. TRB rearrangements spanning V, D and J were amplified using mixed TRB-A/B primers. Using its own MiXCR run on the multiplex PCR reads, TCRdb lists one record per CDR3 protein. The table shows about 4,400 distinct CDR3 sequences, with 30% to 45% occurring only once. The sequenced sample consisted of blood. The source is a human donor with a blood cancer.

Relative to its sample, this clonotype is medium-sized. The rearrangement uses TRBV19 and TRBJ2-7, with D unclear. This CDR3 is 14 amino acids long. Trimming cost V 4 bases and J 0 bases, with 10 bases left between them. CDR1 is LNHDA and CDR2 is SQIVND in the germline V gene (reference sequence). This chain's CDR3 is CASSRSENSYEQYF. CDR3 coding DNA: TGTGCCAGTAGTAGGTCGGAGAACTCCTACGAGCAGTACTTC.

V is TRBV6-1 and J is TRBJ2-3; 8 bases match TRBD2. V shed 3 bases and J 4 bases; nucleotides not matched to a gene: 15. Germline values: CDR1 MNHNS, CDR2 SASEGT. There are 18 residues in the CDR3. The CDR3 DNA reads as TGTGCCAGCAGTGAGCTGGAACTATTCGGACTAGCAGCAGATACGCAGTATTTT. It is translated as CASSELELFGLAADTQYF.

This clonotype appeared a few times. The chain combines TRBV6-1 with TRBJ1-4, with a weak D call TRBD1 (6 bases). Germline lookup yields CDR1 MNHNS and CDR2 SASEGT. V shed 2 bases and J shed 5 bases, with 21 bases lying between them. The CDR3 is made up of 18 amino acids. CDR3 sequence: CASSEPTPTDRQNEKLFF. The CDR3 DNA sequence: TGTGCCAGCAGTGAACCTACACCTACTGACAGGCAAAATGAAAAACTGTTTTTT.

V usage is TRBV15 and J usage is TRBJ2-7; TRBD1 is a possible D gene (6 bases). Trimming removed 1 base from V and 0 bases from J, with 10 bases in between. The CDR3 loop spans 15 amino acids. Germline CDR1 is LNHNV and CDR2 is YYDKDF (reference sequence). The CDR3 bases are TGTGCCACCAGCAGAGTTCCGGACAGCTCCTACGAGCAGTACTTC. Translation: CATSRVPDSSYEQYF. The full variable domain, its missing parts supplied by reference TRBV15 and TRBJ2-7, is DAMVIQNPRYQVTQFGKPVTLSCSQTLNHNVMYWYQQKSSQAPKLLFHYYDKDFNNEADTPDNFQSRRPNTSFCFLDIRSPGLGDTAMYLCATSRVPDSSYEQYFGPGTRLTVT.

This clonotype is large by share. The chain links TRBV19 to TRBJ2-2, with TRBD2 matching 14 bases. Germline CDR1 and CDR2: LNHDA and SQIVND (reference sequence). The CDR3 spans 23 residues. V was pared by 3 bases and J by 2 bases, with 20 bases of the junction left unmatched. CDR3 residues: CASSIAAGTSGSMDLPNTGELFF. The CDR3 DNA is TGTGCCAGTAGTATTGCGGCCGGGACTAGCGGGAGTATGGACTTACCTAACACCGGGGAGCTGTTTTTT.

A few counts support this clonotype. The chain is built from TRBV12-3 or TRBV12-4 and TRBJ2-3, with D tentatively TRBD2 (5 bases). V lost 6 bases, J lost 1 base, and 8 bases lay in between. This CDR3 region has 13 residues. The CDR3 here is CASRDFGTDTQYF. The CDR3 DNA reads TGTGCCAGCAGGGACTTCGGCACAGATACGCAGTATTTT.

This clonotype was picked up a small number of times. The chain joins TRBV12-3 or TRBV12-4 to TRBJ2-6, with D unclear. Trimming removed 3 bases at V and 2 bases at J, with 8 bases between. The CDR3 loop spans 15 amino acids. This chain's CDR3 is CASSLSTTGANVLTF. CDR3 sequence (DNA): TGTGCCAGCAGTTTGTCAACAACTGGGGCCAACGTCCTGACTTTC.

The V and J genes are TRBV7-6 and TRBJ2-1; tentatively, D is TRBD1 (8 bases). The CDR3 is 18 amino acids. Germline CDR1 is SGHVS and CDR2 is FNYEAQ. Between the trimmed V and J ends, which lost 5 bases and 0 bases, there was a span of 20 bases. This CDR3 reads CASSGLQGGGPSYNEQFF. CDR3 in DNA: TGTGCCAGCAGCGGATTACAGGGGGGGGGCCCCTCCTACAATGAGCAGTTCTTC.